Shown below are 11 T cell receptor beta chains from a single sample sequenced in a study of blood T cell repertoires in COVID-19. Assay used: immunoSEQ multiplex PCR; TCRdb lists only in-frame clones, some missing. This table holds about 100,000 clones, 75% to 85% found once. Specimen: peripheral blood. The receptor set was obtained from an elderly woman with active or convalescent COVID-19.

This clone showed up just a few times. The genes are TRBV28 and TRBJ1-1; D gene unclear. The CDR3 is 13 residues long. Germline loops: CDR1 MDHEN, CDR2 SYDVKM. Trimming shortened V by 7 bases and J by 6 bases, and 15 bases separated the two germline ends. The CDR3 region is CASTILRRAEAFF. The DNA of the CDR3 is TGTGCCAGCACCATCCTAAGGAGGGCTGAAGCTTTCTTT.

CDR3 sequence (DNA): TGTGCCATCAGTGGAACAGGGGCGAATAATAATTCACCCCTCCACTTT. Its translation: CAISGTGANNNSPLHF. The chain has TRBV10-3 and TRBJ1-6; 7 positions agree with TRBD1. Losses at the gene ends were 4 bases for V and 5 bases for J; bases not matched to a gene: 8. This CDR3 spans 16 amino acids. Looked up from germline, CDR1 is ENHRY and CDR2 is SYGVKD.

The CDR3 region has the DNA TGTGCCAGCAGCTCGGCGGGGGTCCAAGAGACCCAGTACTTC. The encoded protein is CASSSAGVQETQYF. The chain couples TRBV5-4 to TRBJ2-5, with TRBD2 matching 7 bases. The CDR3 has 14 residues. The trim removed 3 bases at V and 1 base at J, leaving 3 bases unmatched. Germline CDR1 is SGHNT and CDR2 is YYREEE (reference sequence).

This sequence joins TRBV5-6 and TRBJ1-2, with a weak D call TRBD1 (5 bases). This CDR3 region has 15 residues. Germline V gives CDR1 SGHDT, CDR2 YYEEEE. V lost 4 bases to trimming and J lost 4 bases, with 17 bases between them. The CDR3, as DNA: TGTGCCAGCAGCGTGGACATTCACGGACTCTATGGCTACACCTTC. This translates into CASSVDIHGLYGYTF.

The chain joins TRBV7-2 to TRBJ2-3; perhaps TRBD2 as D (6 bases). V was clipped by 4 bases and J by 2 bases, with 10 bases between them. There are 14 residues in the CDR3. Germline V CDR1 and CDR2: SGHTA, FQGNSA. CDR3 sequence: CASSSGLLTDTQYF. CDR3 in DNA: TGTGCCAGCAGCTCGGGACTGCTCACAGATACGCAGTATTTT.

This clone is a singleton in its sample. The chain links TRBV5-8 to TRBJ1-2, with D tentatively TRBD1 (6 bases). CDR1 and CDR2 (germline): SGHTS, YDEGEE. The V and J ends lost 6 bases and 2 bases respectively, with 17 bases between them. This CDR3 region has 15 residues. The CDR3 region is CASTRGAGANYGYTF. DNA of the CDR3: TGTGCCAGCACCCGGGGGGCAGGGGCCAACTATGGCTACACCTTC.

V gene TRBV9 combines with J gene TRBJ1-1, with D tentatively TRBD1 (5 bases). CDR1 SGDLS and CDR2 YYNGEE come from the germline V gene. CDR3 size: 16 residues. The V and J ends lost 1 base and 4 bases respectively, with 17 bases between them. The CDR3 nucleotides are TGTGCCAGCAGCGTAACCGAGTTCGGGGGAATCACTGAAGCTTTCTTT. It translates to CASSVTEFGGITEAFF.

The genes are TRBV12-3 or TRBV12-4 and TRBJ1-5, with 7 bases fitting TRBD1. CDR3 length equals 12 residues. V was pared by 5 bases and J by 11 bases, with 6 bases of the junction left unmatched. In DNA, the CDR3 is TGTGCCAGCAGTCCTACAGGGGCGGCCCAGCATTTT. Translating gives CASSPTGAAQHF.

The CDR3: CASSPGTGFRETQYF. The CDR3 coding sequence is TGTGCCAGTAGTCCCGGGACAGGGTTCCGAGAGACCCAGTACTTC. The rearrangement uses TRBV19 and TRBJ2-5; 9 bases are shared with TRBD1. CDR3 length: 15 amino acids. In germline, CDR1 is LNHDA, CDR2 SQIVND (reference sequence). The V and J ends lost 5 bases and 4 bases, in that order; junction bases with no gene match: 8. Using reference TRBV19 and TRBJ2-5 for the parts outside the CDR3, the full variable domain is DGGITQSPKYLFRKEGQNVTLSCEQNLNHDAMYWYRQDPGQGLRLIYYSQIVNDFQKGDIAEGYSVSREKKESFPLTVTSAQKNPTAFYLCASSPGTGFRETQYFGPGTRLLVL.

This chain links TRBV4-1 with TRBJ1-2, with a possible D match to TRBD1 (6 bases). Trimming pared 5 bases from V and 4 bases from J, leaving 17 bases between. Germline assignment: CDR1 MGHRA and CDR2 YSYEKL. There are 15 residues in the CDR3. CDR3 bases: TGCGCCAGCAGCTATCTGCCAGGGGCTTCCTATGGCTACACCTTC. It codes for CASSYLPGASYGYTF.

The CDR3 DNA reads TGTGCCAGCAGCCCGGAGGAACAGGGGTTTGCCGGGGAGCTGTTTTTT. Protein: CASSPEEQGFAGELFF. The V and J genes are TRBV5-8 and TRBJ2-2; 7 positions agree with TRBD1. The CDR3 totals 16 residues. Trimming cost V 4 bases and J 6 bases; bases outside gene matches: 12. The V gene's germline CDR1 is SGHTS and CDR2 YDEGEE.